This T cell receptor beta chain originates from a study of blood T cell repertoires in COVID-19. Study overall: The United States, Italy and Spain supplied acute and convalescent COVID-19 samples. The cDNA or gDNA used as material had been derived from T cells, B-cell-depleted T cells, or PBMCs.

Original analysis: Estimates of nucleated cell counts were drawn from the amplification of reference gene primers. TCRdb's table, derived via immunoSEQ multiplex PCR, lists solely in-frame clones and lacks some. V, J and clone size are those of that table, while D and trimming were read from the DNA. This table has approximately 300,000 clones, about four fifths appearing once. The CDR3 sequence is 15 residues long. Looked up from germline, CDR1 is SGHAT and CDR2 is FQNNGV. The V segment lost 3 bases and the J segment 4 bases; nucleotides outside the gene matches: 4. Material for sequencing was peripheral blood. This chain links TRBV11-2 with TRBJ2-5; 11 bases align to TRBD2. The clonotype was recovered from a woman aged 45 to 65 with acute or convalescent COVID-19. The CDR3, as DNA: TGTGCCAGCAGCTTGATTACTAGCGGGAGAGAGACCCAGTACTTC. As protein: CASSLITSGRETQYF. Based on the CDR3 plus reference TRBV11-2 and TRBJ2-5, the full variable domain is EAGVAQSPRYKIIEKRQSVAFWCNPISGHATLYWYQQILGQGPKLLIQFQNNGVVDDSQLPKDRFSAERLKGVDSTLKIQPAKLEDSAVYLCASSLITSGRETQYFGPGTRLLVL.